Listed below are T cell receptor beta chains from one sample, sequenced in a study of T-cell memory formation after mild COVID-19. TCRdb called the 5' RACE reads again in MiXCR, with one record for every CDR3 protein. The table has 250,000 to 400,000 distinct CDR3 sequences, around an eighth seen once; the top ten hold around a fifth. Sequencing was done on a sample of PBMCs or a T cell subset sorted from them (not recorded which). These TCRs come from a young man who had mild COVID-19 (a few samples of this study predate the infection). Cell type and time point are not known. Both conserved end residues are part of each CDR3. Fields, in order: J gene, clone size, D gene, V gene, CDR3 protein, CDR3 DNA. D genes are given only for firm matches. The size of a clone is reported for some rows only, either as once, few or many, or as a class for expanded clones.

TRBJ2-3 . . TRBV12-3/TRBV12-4 CASSPYGRVTSTDTQYF TGTGCCAGCAGTCCGTATGGGCGGGTAACTAGCACAGATACGCAGTATTTT
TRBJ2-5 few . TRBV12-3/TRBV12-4 CASSQGPWTQYF TGTGCCAGCAGTCAAGGCCCCTGGACCCAGTACTTC
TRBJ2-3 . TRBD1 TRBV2 CASREGQGDTQYF TGTGCCAGCAGGGAAGGACAGGGAGATACGCAGTATTTT
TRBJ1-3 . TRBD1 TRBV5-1 CASSTDRGTGNTIYF TGCGCCAGCAGCACGGACAGGGGCACCGGAAACACCATATATTTT
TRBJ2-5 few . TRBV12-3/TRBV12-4 CASSRTGTQGETQYF TGTGCCAGCAGTCGAACCGGGACCCAAGGAGAGACCCAGTACTTC
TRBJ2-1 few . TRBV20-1 CSGRAGGFSEQFF TGCAGTGGGAGGGCAGGGGGTTTTAGTGAGCAGTTCTTC
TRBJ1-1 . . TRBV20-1 CSAMSGIGAFF TGCAGTGCTATGTCGGGGATCGGGGCTTTCTTT
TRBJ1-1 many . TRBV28 CASSLAGDTEAFF TGTGCCAGCAGTTTAGCAGGGGACACTGAAGCTTTCTTT
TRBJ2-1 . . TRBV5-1 CASSPDPGLSYNEQFF TGCGCCAGCAGCCCGGACCCAGGGTTGTCCTACAATGAGCAGTTCTTC
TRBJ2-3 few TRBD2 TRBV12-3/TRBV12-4 CATRLAGGPDTQYF TGTGCCACCCGACTAGCGGGGGGGCCGGATACGCAGTATTTT
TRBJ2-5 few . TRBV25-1 CASEGGPETQYF TGTGCCAGCGAGGGGGGGCCGGAGACCCAGTACTTC
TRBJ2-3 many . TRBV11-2 CASSPSRYTDTQYF TGTGCCAGCAGTCCTAGCCGGTACACAGATACGCAGTATTTT
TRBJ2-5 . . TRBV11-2 CASSLDPNQGNQYF TGTGCCAGCAGCTTAGACCCTAACCAGGGTAACCAGTACTTC
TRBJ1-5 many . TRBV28 CASSLYRQPQHF TGTGCCAGCAGTTTATATAGGCAGCCCCAGCATTTT
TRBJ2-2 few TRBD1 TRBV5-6 CASDRQGGYTGELFF TGTGCCAGCGACAGACAGGGGGGATACACCGGGGAGCTGTTTTTT
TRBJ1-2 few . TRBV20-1 CSAREGGYTF TGCAGTGCTAGGGAAGGAGGCTACACCTTC
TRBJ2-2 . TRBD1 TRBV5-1 CASSRFFRDRGTGELFF TGCGCCAGCAGCCGATTCTTCCGGGACAGGGGCACCGGGGAGCTGTTTTTT
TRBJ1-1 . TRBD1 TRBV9 CASSPTGQVDTEAFF TGTGCCAGCAGCCCAACCGGACAGGTAGACACTGAAGCTTTCTTT
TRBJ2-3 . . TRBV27 CASSYSRLAHPAGTDTQYF TGTGCCAGCAGTTACAGTAGGCTAGCGCATCCAGCTGGTACAGATACGCAGTATTTT
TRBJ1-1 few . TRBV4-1 CASSQDMFTEAFF TGCGCCAGCAGCCAAGATATGTTTACTGAAGCTTTCTTT
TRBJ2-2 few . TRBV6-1 CASSAQGYPGELFF TGTGCCAGCAGTGCTCAGGGGTACCCCGGGGAGCTGTTTTTT
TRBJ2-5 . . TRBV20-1 CSASDYLVGRGTQYF TGCAGTGCTAGTGACTACTTAGTGGGTCGAGGGACCCAGTACTTC
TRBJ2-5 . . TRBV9 CASSVAGRDSYQETQYF TGTGCCAGCAGCGTAGCGGGGAGAGACTCTTACCAAGAGACCCAGTACTTC
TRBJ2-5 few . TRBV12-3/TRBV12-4 CASSSSARGLTAGRETQYF TGTGCCAGCAGCTCTTCCGCCCGGGGCTTGACGGCGGGGCGAGAGACCCAGTACTTC
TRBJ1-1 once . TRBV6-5 CASSYTGRAGTEAFF TGTGCCAGCAGTTATACCGGGAGAGCGGGCACTGAAGCTTTCTTT
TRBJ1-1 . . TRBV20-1 CSGGVLTEAFF TGCAGTGGAGGAGTGCTCACTGAAGCTTTCTTT
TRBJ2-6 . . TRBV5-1 CASSSGAVTGANVLTF TGCGCCAGCAGCTCAGGGGCTGTCACCGGGGCCAACGTCCTGACTTTC
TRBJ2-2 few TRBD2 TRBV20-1 CSARDRGAGELFF TGCAGTGCTCGAGACCGGGGGGCCGGGGAGCTGTTTTTT
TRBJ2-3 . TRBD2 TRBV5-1 CASSLGLAGSTQYF TGCGCCAGCAGCTTGGGCCTAGCGGGCAGTACGCAGTATTTT
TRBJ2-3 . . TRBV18 CASSPPSGLDTQYF TGTGCCAGCTCACCACCCTCGGGCTTGGATACGCAGTATTTT
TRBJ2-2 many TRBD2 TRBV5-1 CASSLTAGSNTGELFF TGCGCCAGCAGCTTAACAGCGGGGTCGAACACCGGGGAGCTGTTTTTT
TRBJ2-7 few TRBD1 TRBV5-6 CASSNRGREAYEQYF TGTGCCAGCAGCAACAGGGGGCGCGAGGCCTACGAGCAGTACTTC
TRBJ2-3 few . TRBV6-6 CARRPGQLTDTQYF TGTGCCAGGCGCCCGGGACAACTCACAGATACGCAGTATTTT
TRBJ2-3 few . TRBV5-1 CASSLEGSRVQYF TGCGCCAGCAGCTTGGAAGGATCCCGGGTGCAGTATTTT
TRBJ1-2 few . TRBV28 CASRTGPSYGYTF TGTGCCAGCAGGACAGGTCCCTCCTATGGCTACACCTTC
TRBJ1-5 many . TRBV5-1 CASSLSPGDYQPQHF TGCGCCAGCAGCTTGTCTCCAGGGGACTATCAGCCCCAGCATTTT
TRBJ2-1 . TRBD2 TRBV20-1 CSAFDPGLARPNEQFF TGCAGTGCTTTTGACCCGGGACTAGCACGCCCCAATGAGCAGTTCTTC
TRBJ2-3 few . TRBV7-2 CASSPAGLSSGTQYF TGTGCCAGCAGCCCTGCTGGACTTTCTTCCGGCACGCAGTATTTT
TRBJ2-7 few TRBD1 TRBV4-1 CASSHTSGQGYEQYF TGCGCCAGCAGCCATACATCGGGACAGGGCTACGAGCAGTACTTC
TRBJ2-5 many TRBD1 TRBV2 CAYRGVAETQYF TGTGCCTACAGGGGGGTCGCAGAGACCCAGTACTTC
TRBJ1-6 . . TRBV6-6 CPSSQDRTPLHF TGTCCCAGCAGCCAAGACAGGACGCCCCTCCACTTT
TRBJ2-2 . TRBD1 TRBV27 CASAPGTGVPGELFF TGTGCCAGCGCTCCTGGGACAGGGGTCCCCGGGGAGCTGTTTTTT
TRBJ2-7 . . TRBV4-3 CASSSAVAVVDEQYF TGCGCCAGCAGCTCCGCGGTAGCGGTTGTGGACGAGCAGTACTTC
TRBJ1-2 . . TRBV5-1 CASRRTVGGYTF TGCGCCAGCAGACGGACGGTAGGAGGCTACACCTTC
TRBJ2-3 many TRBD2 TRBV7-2 CASSLRRGRVDTQYF TGTGCCAGCAGCTTAAGGCGGGGGAGGGTAGATACGCAGTATTTT